A single sample gave rise to the 14 T cell receptor beta chains below, sequenced in a study of T cell repertoires in cytomegalovirus infection (dated by TCRdb to between 2018 and 2021). The run used an Illumina HiSeq 1500. TCRdb's own reprocessing of the public reads used fastp at Q25 and MiXCR and kept productive beta chains. CDR3 protein sequences are deduplicated, and each keeps its most common genes and DNA. A total of hundreds of thousands of distinct CDR3 sequences appear in this sample, around 10% of them only once. The ten largest clones represent around 2.6% of the sample. Sequencing used PBMCs. The source is a human donor in good health (CMV status not recorded). Some clones in this sample may be carry-over from other donors' samples.

This clonotype was seen only a few times. The CDR3 DNA reads as TGTGCCAGCAGCTACCGGACAGGCAAGAAGGAAGGTGGCTACACCTTC. Translating gives CASSYRTGKKEGGYTF. V and J are TRBV9 and TRBJ1-2; 7 bases map to TRBD1. The CDR3 loop spans 16 amino acids. V dropped 4 bases and J dropped 7; count of bases not matched to a gene: 16. The germline CDR1 and CDR2 sequences are SGDLS and YYNGEE.

This clonotype appeared a few times. CDR3 sequence: CASSAGTGGLPLHF. The DNA for the CDR3 is TGTGCCAGCAGTGCCGGGACAGGGGGCCTCCCCCTCCACTTT. V and J are TRBV2 and TRBJ1-6, with 12 positions matching TRBD1. The CDR3 is 14 amino acids. The trim removed 4 bases at V and 13 bases at J, leaving 5 bases unmatched. The germline gives CDR1 SNHLY, CDR2 FYNNEI.

This clonotype was detected only a few times. The rearrangement joins TRBV28 to TRBJ2-6; no definite D call. V was clipped by 6 bases and J by 5 bases, with 8 bases between them. Germline lookup yields CDR1 MDHEN and CDR2 SYDVKM. The CDR3 length is 13 residues. For the CDR3, the DNA is TGTGCCAGCAGACCTCAGAGGGCCAACGTCCTGACTTTC. Translation: CASRPQRANVLTF. The complete variable domain, with remaining parts taken from reference TRBV28 and TRBJ2-6, reads DVKVTQSSRYLVKRTGEKVFLECVQDMDHENMFWYRQDPGLGLRLIYFSYDVKMKEKGDIPEGYSVSREKKERFSLILESASTNQTSMYLCASRPQRANVLTFGAGSRLTVL.

For this clonotype: This may be a read error: a much more frequent sequence differs by one nucleotide. The genes are TRBV5-4 and TRBJ2-5; 10 bases fit TRBD2. The CDR3 is made up of 15 amino acids. The germline V gene has CDR1 SGHNT and CDR2 YYREEE (reference sequence). The CDR3 DNA sequence: TGTGTCAGCAGCTTGGACAGCGGGGGGGCTGGGACCCAGTACTTC. Amino acid sequence: CVSSLDSGGAGTQYF.

This clonotype has ten or more counts. The chain is built from TRBV20-1 and TRBJ2-5; 7 bases are shared with TRBD2. The CDR3 contains 16 residues. V shed 3 bases and J 2 bases; nucleotides not matched to a gene: 12. Germline V CDR1 and CDR2: DFQATT, SNEGSKA (reference sequence). The CDR3 here is CSARGTAGLQQETQYF. The CDR3, as DNA: TGCAGTGCTAGGGGCACAGCGGGGCTGCAACAAGAGACCCAGTACTTC.

There are many counts of this clonotype. This CDR3 reads CASTQDRAGYTF. The CDR3 nucleotides read TGTGCCAGCACTCAAGACAGGGCCGGCTACACCTTC. This rearrangement joins TRBV6-2 or TRBV6-3 to TRBJ1-2, with 7 bases matching TRBD1. Trimming took 7 bases from V and 8 from J; bases not matched to a gene: 7. Germline CDR1 reads MNHEY; CDR2 reads SVGEGT. The CDR3 is 12 residues long.

This clonotype appeared many times. The chain combines TRBV28 with TRBJ2-3; the match to TRBD1 covers 12 bases. V was pared by 5 bases and J by 5 bases, with 11 bases of the junction left unmatched. This CDR3 is 17 amino acids long. Per germline, CDR1 MDHEN and CDR2 SYDVKM. The CDR3 here is CASSPSGTGGTQDTQYF. The CDR3 DNA follows: TGTGCCAGCAGTCCCTCCGGGACAGGGGGCACCCAAGATACGCAGTATTTT. Based on the CDR3 plus reference TRBV28 and TRBJ2-3, the full variable domain is DVKVTQSSRYLVKRTGEKVFLECVQDMDHENMFWYRQDPGLGLRLIYFSYDVKMKEKGDIPEGYSVSREKKERFSLILESASTNQTSMYLCASSPSGTGGTQDTQYFGPGTRLTVL.

This clonotype has a handful of counts. The chain employs TRBV10-3 and TRBJ2-3; D unclear. The CDR3 sequence is 17 residues long. Deletions cut 3 bases from V and 2 bases from J, with 18 bases between. The germline CDR1 and CDR2 sequences are ENHRY and SYGVKD. The CDR3, as DNA: TGTGCCATCAGTGAAATCCCAAAGCCCTTGCCCACAGATACGCAGTATTTT. Protein sequence: CAISEIPKPLPTDTQYF.

As concerns this clonotype: The junction does not match germline at one end; this may be a read error. This sequence joins TRBV20-1 and TRBJ2-3; TRBD1 aligns across 8 bases. The CDR3 sequence is 14 residues long. Germline CDR1 and CDR2: DFQATT and SNEGSKA (reference sequence). The CDR3 here is CSANRGKSIDTQYF. Here the CDR3 DNA reads TGCAGTGCTAACAGGGGGAAGAGCATAGATACGCAGTATTTT.

This clonotype was seen many times. The CDR3 sequence is CASSQYPGGTGTQYF. In DNA form, the CDR3 reads TGTGCCAGCAGCCAATACCCGGGGGGGACGGGTACGCAGTATTTT. The rearrangement joins TRBV3-1 to TRBJ2-3; 8 nucleotides line up with TRBD2. The CDR3 loop spans 15 amino acids. Trimming took 2 bases from V and 8 from J; bases not matched to a gene: 9. From germline, CDR1 is LGHDT and CDR2 YNNKEL (reference sequence).

This clonotype was picked up many times. V and J are TRBV27 and TRBJ2-2, with D perhaps TRBD2 (7 bases). Trimming took 7 bases from V and 4 from J, leaving 19 bases between them. This CDR3 is 16 amino acids long. Germline-derived CDR1 and CDR2 are MNHEY and SMNVEV (reference sequence). The CDR3 sequence: CASTRGGLFGTGELFF. The CDR3 DNA is TGTGCCAGCACGAGGGGGGGCCTTTTCGGCACCGGGGAGCTGTTTTTT.

A few counts support this clonotype. The chain joins TRBV29-1 to TRBJ2-3; D call uncertain. V was cut by 3 bases and J by 2 bases, with 9 bases left in between. The CDR3 spans 13 residues. CDR1 is SQVTM and CDR2 is ANQGSEA in the germline V gene. The CDR3: CSVEGTYTDTQYF. CDR3 DNA: TGCAGCGTTGAGGGCACCTACACAGATACGCAGTATTTT.

The table lists this clonotype with a count of one. This may come from a read error, since a much larger clone is one base off. This chain links TRBV6-6 with TRBJ2-1, with 8 bases identical to TRBD1. Trimming took 5 bases from V and 3 from J; bases not matched to a gene: 12. Germline CDR1 and CDR2: MNHNY and SVGAGI (reference sequence). This CDR3 contains 17 residues. CDR3 region: CASSTGQGTAGYNEQFF. In DNA, the CDR3 is TGTGCCAGCAGTACCGGACAGGGCACAGCGGGCTACAATGAGCAGTTCTTC.

Comments on this clonotype: The germline gene is not matched at one end of the junction; a read error may be the cause. The gene calls are TRBV20-1 and TRBJ2-6; D might be TRBD1 or TRBD2, each matching 7 bases. Per germline, CDR1 DFQATT and CDR2 SNEGSKA (reference sequence). This CDR3 is built from 21 residues. CDR3 in DNA: TGCAGTGCTAGAACTAAGGGGAGGGGCCCGGGGGACAGCGCTGGGGCCAACGTCCTGAATTTC. Protein product: CSARTKGRGPGDSAGANVLNF.